This T cell receptor beta chain is drawn from a study of shared clonotypes between healthy human individuals (dated by TCRdb to the early 2020s). Background for the entire study: The cohort comprised two women and a few men aged 18 to 49 years. The study deeply sequenced blood TCR repertoires of five healthy adults to estimate repertoire size and the extent of clonotype sharing between individuals. For each donor, CD4 naive and CD4 memory were each run on three plates, CD8 naive on two plates, and CD8 memory on one plate. Different laboratories and diverse techniques were used to prepare libraries and sequence TCR repertoires, to increase sequencing depth and limit assay-specific biases. Leukapheresis yielded between about 0.9 and 9 billion PBMCs per donor. Study-wide findings and limitations: Based on pairwise subsampling, the degree of clonotype sharing among donors was expected to be affected by sequencing depth. The small number of donors limited the genetic and exposure-history diversity represented. Sampling was restricted to blood, and TCR repertoires in tissues likely differ from the TCR repertoires found in blood. Across a few donors, roughly 5.1% of naive CD4, roughly 3.4% of naive CD8, about 2.3% of memory CD4, and approximately 0.4% of memory CD8 clonotypes were shared. Rarefaction of sorted-subset datasets indicated incomplete sequencing despite the large sequencing depth. Higher generation probabilities were observed for clonotypes shared by all four sorted-subset donors than for non-shared clonotypes. Naive subsets generally had larger estimated clonotype richness than memory subsets.

V is reduced by 7 bases and J by 6 bases, leaving a spacing of 18 bases between them. The CDR3 runs 13 amino acids, cysteine and phenylalanine included. Solely the CDR3 DNA is kept, with 39 bases framed from the first base. The germline V gene yields SQVTM for CDR1 and ANQGSEA for CDR2. CD8 naive samples were CD45RO-negative cells positively selected for CCR7, giving a CD45RA+CCR7+ population that excluded TemRA cells. Healthy HIV-negative adults with no recently reported acute infections or vaccinations were included as donors. Every donor was a Caucasian adult living in Nashville, Tennessee, USA. After blood collection by leukapheresis, PBMCs were isolated using Ficoll-Histopaque density gradient centrifugation and then cryopreserved in the vapor phase of liquid nitrogen. Analytical flow cytometry was used to check the purity and quantity of each magnetically sorted T cell population. Genomic DNA was isolated from each sorted fraction and quantified by UV absorbance on a Nanodrop 2000c.

In the case of this clone: Its cognate antigen has yet to be identified. No base-level quality is on record; no much larger clone is a single base apart.

Using the deep immunoSEQ assay, TCR CDR3 regions were amplified from genomic DNA by multiplex PCR. Genomic DNA extracted from each cell subset was distributed evenly over all wells of several immunoSEQ 96-well plates, and each plate served as one replicate. Each replicate PCR for sorted subsets received approximately 220 ng genomic DNA, equal to tens of thousands of T cell genomes. Purified libraries were measured with a Qubit 3.0 fluorometer, size-checked on a Bioanalyzer 2100, and measured again with the KAPA Library Quantification kit. Every immunoSEQ 96-well plate was sequenced on a dedicated single-read 150-cycle Illumina NextSeq 550 flow cell. On the study's bioinformatics: Because the immunoSEQ output included only junctional sequences and no quality scores, the filtering could not be the same as the filtering used for full-length reads. Sequences were annotated with PyIR, a Python wrapper for IgBLAST v1.9, using IMGT germline references to assign V/J genes and CDR3. Reads were removed for weak V/J assignments (E-value above 1e-6), missing CDR3, stop codons, out-of-frame junctions, or ambiguous translated residues. V3J clonotypes were defined as sequences sharing the same inferred V gene, J gene, and CDR3 amino acid sequence. To compute the percentage overlap between repertoires, the number of shared unique clonotypes was divided by the size of the smaller repertoire. Richness of each repertoire was evaluated using RTK rarefaction, the Chao1 estimator, and Recon v2.1 estimates of unobserved clonotypes. For all TCRbeta clonotypes obtained by the gDNA method from a few donors, generation probabilities were computed with OLGA. TCRdb retrieved this table from immuneACCESS and kept in-frame rearrangements only. Not all clones are present; in checked studies, unresolved V genes account for under half, and no reason is known for the remainder. V and J calls and clone size are as listed in that table; D and trimming were resolved from the DNA. The sample table holds 760,000 or so clones, of which 90% to 98% were seen once. The top ten hold around 0.25% of the sample.

The TCR sequence derives from a man aged 25 to 40 in good health. This sequence uses TRBV29-1 and TRBJ1-1; the D gene is perhaps TRBD1, from 6 matching bases. The specimen sequenced was naive CD8+ T cells sorted from blood. This specimen's cell subset or site label, interpreted: CD45RA+CCR7+. The CDR3 amino acid sequence is: CSAMTGNRPEAFF. Read as DNA, the sequence is TGCAGCGCCATGACAGGTAATCGACCTGAAGCTTTCTTT.